The next 20 T cell receptor beta chains were all read from a single sample in a study of T cells in women clearing cervical HPV infection (dated by TCRdb to the late 2010s). To prepare the library, the immunoSEQ multiplex PCR assay was applied. Entries here come from immuneACCESS through TCRdb and include only in-frame sequences with V and J called. Some clones fail to appear in such tables; in the studies checked, an unresolved V gene covers under half of the shortfall, and the cause of the remainder is unknown. The sample table records under 40,000 clones. The ten largest clonotypes hold 6.4% of the sample. The sequencing sample was made of blood buffy coat. Receptors were obtained from a woman between 18 and 70 years old with a cervical HPV16 infection that either progressed to CIN3+ or cleared (not recorded which).

To note about this clone: The read ends 3 residues early relative to the CDR3; the germline J gene fills the gap. The chain recombines TRBV30 with TRBJ2-2; D is possibly TRBD2 (5 bases). This CDR3 has 14 amino acids. Trimming pared 8 bases from V and 0 bases from J, leaving 13 bases between. Germline CDR1 is GTSNPN and CDR2 is SVGIG (reference sequence). CDR3 loop: CAQRGQTNTGELFF. The covered CDR3 bases are TGTGCCCAACGCGGGCAGACGAACACCGGGGAG. Full variable domain (rest looked up from reference TRBV30 and TRBJ2-2): SQTIHQWPATLVQPVGSPLSLECTVEGTSNPNLYWYRQAAGRGLQLLFYSVGIGQISSEVPQNLSASRPQDRQFILSSKKLLLSDSGFYLCAQRGQTNTGELFFGEGSRLTVL.

Concerning this clone itself: Sequencing ends 3 residues short of the CDR3 end; the germline J gene provides the rest. The chain has TRBV19 and TRBJ1-2, with 8 positions matching TRBD1. Germline assignment: CDR1 LNHDA and CDR2 SQIVND (reference sequence). The CDR3 spans 14 residues. CDR3 in amino acids: CASSTGGGGDTYTF. The CDR3 bases that were read are TGTGCCAGTAGTACAGGGGGCGGAGGAGATACC.

Regarding this clone: Read data end 3 residues before the CDR3 end; the end is taken from the germline J gene. The gene calls are TRBV19 and TRBJ1-2, with TRBD1 as a possible D gene (5 bases). The CDR3 is 12 residues long. Germline V gene sequence: CDR1 LNHDA, CDR2 SQIVND (reference sequence). The part of the CDR3 DNA that was read is TGTGCCAGTAGTCCAGGGATGAGGGGC. This translates into CASSPGMRG. The whole CDR3 protein reads CASSPGMRGYTF.

Remarks on this clone: The read finishes 3 residues shy of the CDR3 end, and the germline J gene is used to complete it. This chain links TRBV2 with TRBJ2-3; no clear D. Germline CDR1 reads SNHLY; CDR2 reads FYNNEI. There are 11 residues in the CDR3. This CDR3 is CASSEVETQYF. CDR3 DNA, as far as it was read: TGTGCCAGCAGTGAGGTAGAGACG.

With respect to this clone: Sequencing ends 3 residues short of the CDR3 end; the germline J gene provides the rest. This chain joins TRBV12-3 or TRBV12-4 and TRBJ2-2; 9 bases align to TRBD1. The CDR3 consists of 16 residues. CDR3 protein: CASSRTGDSYNSPLFF. CDR3 bases read: TGTGCCAGCAGCCGGACAGGGGACTCCTATAATTCACCG.

Details on this clone: The read falls 3 residues short of the CDR3 end, and the missing part is taken from the germline J gene. V gene TRBV30 combines with J gene TRBJ1-2, with D tentatively TRBD1 (5 bases). CDR1 and CDR2 (germline): GTSNPN, SVGIG (reference sequence). The CDR3 extends over 12 amino acids. The sequenced CDR3 bases are TGTGCCTGGAGACGGGACTCCACAGTC. As protein: CAWRRDSTV. The CDR3 reads in full as CAWRRDSTVYTF.

Remarks on this clone: The CDR3 end lies 3 residues beyond the end of the read and is filled in from the germline J gene. This rearrangement joins TRBV2 to TRBJ2-2, with TRBD1 matching over 9 bases. CDR1 and CDR2 (germline): SNHLY, FYNNEI. This CDR3 is built from 13 residues. The sequenced part of the CDR3 DNA is TGTGCCAGCCTGGACAGGGGTAATTCACCG. Translated: CASLDRGNSP. The entire CDR3 protein reads CASLDRGNSPLFF.

A word on this clone: The missing CDR3 end, 3 residues past where the read stops, is filled in from the germline J gene. V and J are TRBV7-3 and TRBJ2-3; maybe TRBD2 (6 bases). V gave up 2 bases and J gave up 7 bases, with 10 bases separating them. The CDR3 runs 13 residues. Germline assignment: CDR1 SGHTA and CDR2 FQGTGA. CDR3 DNA (partial): TGTGCCAGCAGCTTAGGGGCGGGGTATACG. Its translation is CASSLGAGYT. The whole CDR3 protein is CASSLGAGYTQYF.

To note about this clone: The CDR3 end is not reached by the read, which stops 3 residues before it; the germline J gene fills it in. The chain employs TRBV7-9 and TRBJ1-2, with 10 bases fitting TRBD1. The length of the CDR3 is 15 residues. Per germline, CDR1 SEHNR and CDR2 FQNEAQ (reference sequence). The covered CDR3 bases are TGTGCCAGCAGTCGGACAGGGGGACTTCTCGATGAC. Translated: CASSRTGGLLDD. The complete CDR3 protein is CASSRTGGLLDDYTF.

Turning to this clone: The missing CDR3 end, 3 residues past where the read stops, is filled in from the germline J gene. The V call is TRBV19, the J call TRBJ2-7; a weak D match, TRBD2 (5 bases). This CDR3 region has 14 residues. Germline CDR1 is LNHDA and CDR2 is SQIVND (reference sequence). Trimming stripped 7 bases from V and 0 bases from J, with 13 bases between. CDR3 bases read: TGTGCCAGTAAACCAGCGGACTCCTCCTACGAG. It translates to CASKPADSSYE. The full CDR3 protein reads CASKPADSSYEQYF.

By frequency, this clone is medium-sized (0.01 to 0.1%). The missing CDR3 end, 3 residues past where the read stops, is filled in from the germline J gene. This chain links TRBV20-1 with TRBJ2-1; TRBD2 matches at 11 bases. The CDR3 contains 14 residues. The V gene end was trimmed by 5 bases and the J gene end by 4 bases; junction bases not matched to a gene: 4. Germline assignment: CDR1 DFQATT and CDR2 SNEGSKA (reference sequence). Partial CDR3 DNA: TGCAGTGCTCAACTAGCGGGAGATTACAATGAG. Protein sequence: CSAQLAGDYNE. The entire CDR3 sequence reads CSAQLAGDYNEQFF.

As for this clone: The CDR3 end lies 3 residues beyond the end of the read and is filled in from the germline J gene. The rearrangement links TRBV5-6 to TRBJ2-2; possibly TRBD1 for D (5 bases). Germline loops: CDR1 SGHDT, CDR2 YYEEEE. The CDR3 sequence is 15 residues long. The covered CDR3 bases are TGTGCCAGCAGCTTATCTAACTCTGGGGCCAACGTG. Translation gives CASSLSNSGANV. The entire CDR3 protein is CASSLSNSGANVLFF.

Comments on this clone: The read ends 3 residues early relative to the CDR3; the germline J gene fills the gap. V usage is TRBV5-1 and J usage is TRBJ2-3; D could derive from TRBD1 or TRBD2 (5 bases each). The CDR3 sequence is 15 residues long. The V end lost 4 bases, the J end lost 4 bases, and 16 bases lay between the germline ends. Germline CDR1 SGHRS, CDR2 YFSETQ. This CDR3 reads CASSPEGNKADTQYF. Partial CDR3 DNA: TGCGCCAGCAGCCCTGAGGGGAATAAGGCAGATACG.

Of note for this clone: The CDR3 goes on 3 residues after the read ends, and that part is filled in from the germline J gene. This chain connects TRBV14 to TRBJ1-2; 10 nucleotides line up with TRBD1. This CDR3 comprises 18 residues. The J segment lost 4 bases and the V segment lost 3 bases, leaving 14 bases of the junction unmatched. In germline, CDR1 is SGHDN, CDR2 FVKESK. The sequenced CDR3 bases are TGTGCCAGCAGCCATCGTCCCGGGACAGGGGTCGGAGTCTATGGC. This encodes CASSHRPGTGVGVYG. The CDR3 as a whole reads CASSHRPGTGVGVYGYTF.

Comment on this clone: The CDR3 end lies 3 residues beyond the end of the read and is filled in from the germline J gene. The chain combines TRBV30 with TRBJ1-4; no clear D gene. The CDR3 is 20 amino acids. Germline CDR1 is GTSNPN and CDR2 is SVGIG (reference sequence). Trimming removed 4 bases at V and 0 bases at J, with 27 bases between. Incomplete CDR3 DNA: TGTGCCTGGACCCAATTCAAACAGCACACTCATTTTGCAACTAATGAAAAA. The encoded protein is CAWTQFKQHTHFATNEK. The full CDR3 protein is CAWTQFKQHTHFATNEKLFF.

Partial CDR3 DNA: TGTGCCACCCCCCGGCGGGGGGGCATGAATGAG. Its protein is CATPRRGGMNE. The complete CDR3 protein is CATPRRGGMNEQFF. This rearrangement joins TRBV2 to TRBJ2-1; TRBD2 matches 9 bases. The read finishes 3 residues shy of the CDR3 end, and the germline J gene is used to complete it. Germline V gene lookup returns CDR1 SNHLY and CDR2 FYNNEI. Unmatched junction bases numbered 11, after V lost 10 bases and J lost 7 bases. The CDR3 totals 14 residues.

About this clone: The CDR3 extends 3 residues past the end of the read, so its final part is completed from the germline J gene. This chain connects TRBV6-1 to TRBJ1-1; 9 bases agree with TRBD1. The germline V gene encodes CDR1 MNHNS and CDR2 SASEGT. The CDR3 extends over 13 amino acids. The CDR3 sequence: CASSEAETGGAFF. CDR3 DNA, as far as it was read: TGTGCCAGCAGTGAAGCGGAGACAGGGGGA.

A remark on this clone: The sequence runs out 3 residues before the end of the CDR3; the remainder is reconstructed from the germline J gene. This chain joins TRBV20-1 and TRBJ2-7, with 8 bases identical to TRBD1. CDR3 length equals 12 residues. The germline V gene encodes CDR1 DFQATT and CDR2 SNEGSKA (reference sequence). V lost 5 bases and J lost 3; bases outside the gene matches: 3. The sequenced CDR3 bases are TGCAGTGCTCGGACAGGGAACTACGAG. Translated, it gives CSARTGNYE. The whole CDR3 reads CSARTGNYEQYF.

For this clone: The junction and the germline gene differ at one end; a read error may be behind it. The read halts 3 residues ahead of the CDR3 end, with the missing end drawn from the germline J gene. The sample contains more than one DNA sequence encoding this CDR3. The chain employs TRBV13 and TRBJ1-3; no clear D gene. The length of the CDR3 is 15 residues. The germline V gene has CDR1 PRHDT and CDR2 FYEKMQ (reference sequence). CDR3 bases read: TGTGCCAGCAGCCGCAGCCGGGGATCTGGAAATACC. This codes for CASSRSRGSGNT. The full CDR3 protein reads CASSRSRGSGNTIYF.

Comments on this clone: The read terminates 3 residues ahead of where the CDR3 ends, so the germline J gene completes it. The genes are TRBV19 and TRBJ2-7; D might be TRBD2 (5 bases). In germline, CDR1 is LNHDA, CDR2 SQIVND (reference sequence). The germline V and J ends were trimmed by 4 bases and 0 bases, with 16 bases remaining between them. The length of the CDR3 is 16 residues. The CDR3 sequence is CASSKRAARSSYEQYF. CDR3 DNA (partial): TGTGCCAGTAGTAAGAGGGCCGCCAGGAGCTCCTACGAG.